The T cell receptor (beta chain) described here comes from a study of T cell changes during pregnancy in multiple sclerosis. V was pared by 6 bases and J by 4 bases, with 8 bases of the junction left unmatched. The germline gives CDR1 SNHLY, CDR2 FYNNEI. This CDR3 has 14 residues. The method was immunoSEQ multiplex PCR; TCRdb's version includes in-frame clones alone and lacks a portion of them. The sample holds tens of thousands of clones, 90% to 95% seen once. The sequencing here drew on CD4+ T cells from peripheral blood mononuclear cells, taken before pregnancy. This chain connects TRBV2 to TRBJ1-1; 7 nucleotides line up with TRBD1. The TCR was taken from a female donor with multiple sclerosis, enrolled in a pregnancy study. The CDR3 is CASRGGTDGTEAFF. CDR3 DNA: TGTGCCAGCAGAGGAGGGACAGACGGCACTGAAGCTTTCTTT.